This TCR beta chain comes out of a study of T cell repertoires and HLA-DP antigens. The wider study: Donors were two male and one female, aged 18-to-29 to 60-to-69.

For pre-culture CD4+ samples, the target was approximately 200,000 T cell genomes. The assay was immunoSEQ multiplex PCR, and TCRdb's table has in-frame clones only and misses some. This table holds approximately 100,000 clones, approximately 89% found once. CD4+ T cells, purified by negative selection, averaged about 98% purity. V lost 1 base and J lost 3, with 7 bases in between. Germline V gives CDR1 KGHSH, CDR2 LQKENI. The CDR3 covers 14 residues. Regarding the study as a whole: Average cumulative frequency of previously undetected clones was 35% to 40% against one allele and around 48% against the other.

This clone was seen a handful of times. Its antigen remains unknown. Sequencing was performed on CD4+ T cells from PBMCs. This clonotype was obtained from a man aged 45 to 65 in good health and CMV-seronegative. The rearrangement links TRBV18 to TRBJ1-3, with D hard to call. The chain's CDR3 is CASSPQGGGNTIYF. Here the CDR3 DNA reads TGTGCCAGCTCACCACAGGGTGGTGGAAACACCATATATTTT.